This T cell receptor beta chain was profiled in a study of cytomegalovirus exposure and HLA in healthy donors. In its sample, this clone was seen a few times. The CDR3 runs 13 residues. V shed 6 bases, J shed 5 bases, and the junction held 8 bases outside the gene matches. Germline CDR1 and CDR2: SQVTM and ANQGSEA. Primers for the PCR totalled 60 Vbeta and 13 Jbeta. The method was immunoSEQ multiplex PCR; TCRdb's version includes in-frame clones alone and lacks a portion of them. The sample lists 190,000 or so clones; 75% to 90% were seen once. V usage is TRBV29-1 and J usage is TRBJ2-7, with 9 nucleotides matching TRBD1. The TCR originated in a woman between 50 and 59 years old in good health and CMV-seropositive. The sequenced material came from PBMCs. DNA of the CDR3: TGCAGCGTGGCGGGACAGGGTATCGACGAGCAGTACTTC. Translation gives CSVAGQGIDEQYF.